The 5 T cell receptor beta chains reported below all come from one sample, sequenced in a study of shared clonotypes between healthy human individuals. Here immunoSEQ multiplex PCR was the method, and the copy in TCRdb shows in-frame clones only, minus some. The table lists over 700,000 clones, over 55% of them singletons. Sequencing was done on a sample of memory CD4+ T cells sorted from blood. Sample subset: CD45RA-negative fraction. The receptors shown here come from a woman aged 30 to 39 in good health.

The CDR3, as DNA: TGTGCCAGCTCACCCGGGAGGGCCGGGACCTACAATGAGCAGTTCTTC. It encodes CASSPGRAGTYNEQFF. The V gene is TRBV18, the J gene TRBJ2-1; TRBD2 agrees at 8 bases. CDR1 and CDR2 from the germline V gene are KGHSH and LQKENI. Unmatched junction bases numbered 6, after V lost 3 bases and J lost 2 bases. The length of the CDR3 is 16 residues.

This clone was detected many times. The rearrangement links TRBV6-1 to TRBJ1-2; D is undetermined. This CDR3 has 15 amino acids. CDR1 is MNHNS and CDR2 is SASEGT in the germline V gene. V lost 7 bases and J 1 base, leaving 16 bases between the germline ends. CDR3 nucleotides: TGTGCCAGCACCGCGATCCATTCCAATAACTATGGCTACACCTTC. Amino acid sequence: CASTAIHSNNYGYTF.

This clone was detected a few times. V and J are TRBV9 and TRBJ2-2; D is tentatively TRBD1 or TRBD2 (5 bases each). CDR1 and CDR2 from the germline V gene are SGDLS and YYNGEE. The CDR3 consists of 14 residues. V was cut by 0 bases and J by 6 bases, with 9 bases left in between. CDR3 in DNA: TGTGCCAGCAGCGTAGTTGTGGGGGCCGGGGAGCTGTTTTTT. It yields the protein CASSVVVGAGELFF.

This chain connects TRBV29-1 to TRBJ1-1, with a weak D call TRBD1 (6 bases). There are 15 residues in the CDR3. The ends were cut back, 5 bases at V and 2 bases at J, with 18 bases in the middle. Germline V gene lookup returns CDR1 SQVTM and CDR2 ANQGSEA. This chain's CDR3 is CSVPESGGANTEAFF. The CDR3 bases are TGCAGCGTTCCCGAAAGTGGGGGGGCCAACACTGAAGCTTTCTTT.

The chain couples TRBV7-7 to TRBJ2-1; the match to TRBD2 covers 14 bases. V dropped 5 bases and J dropped 0; count of bases not matched to a gene: 12. The CDR3 consists of 20 residues. Germline CDR1 and CDR2: SSHAT and FNYEAQ (reference sequence). As DNA, the CDR3 is TGTGCCAGCAGCCTCGCGAGGGGACTAGCGGGAGAGGTCTCCTACAATGAGCAGTTCTTC. This gives the protein CASSLARGLAGEVSYNEQFF.